Below, 6 T cell receptor beta chains from the same sample are listed, as sequenced in a study of response to subunit inactivated influenza vaccine (dated by TCRdb to the late 2010s). The library was produced with RT-PCR. Sequencing instrument: Illumina HiSeq 2500. TCRdb trimmed the raw reads at Q25, called clones with MiXCR and kept productive beta chains. Entries that share a CDR3 protein sequence are merged under the most common genes and DNA. A total of around 850,000 distinct CDR3 sequences appear in this sample, around a sixth of them only once. The top ten hold approximately 10% of the sample. This specimen was PBMCs from blood, taken 4 to 6 days after vaccination. These receptors were collected from a man aged 50 to 60 who received an inactivated influenza vaccine. Donor details come from another sample of the same person, matched by shared clones.

This clonotype was seen only a few times. V gene TRBV5-5 combines with J gene TRBJ2-7; perhaps TRBD2 as D (6 bases). The CDR3 extends over 15 amino acids. The germline gives CDR1 SGHKS, CDR2 YYEKEE (reference sequence). Between the trimmed V and J ends, which lost 3 bases and 3 bases, there was a span of 16 bases. The CDR3, as DNA: TGTGCCAGCAGCTCCTTTACGGGACTCTACTACGAGCAGTACTTC. It codes for CASSSFTGLYYEQYF. Full variable domain (remainder filled in from reference TRBV5-5 and TRBJ2-7): DAGVTQSPTHLIKTRGQQVTLRCSPISGHKSVSWYQQVLGQGPQFIFQYYEKEERGRGNFPDRFSARQFPNYSSELNVNALLLGDSALYLCASSSFTGLYYEQYFGPGTRLTVT.

A few counts support this clonotype. The gene calls are TRBV20-1 and TRBJ2-7; 11 bases are a match to TRBD2. The CDR3 spans 16 residues. The ends lost 5 bases at V and 2 bases at J; junction bases unmatched: 11. CDR1 and CDR2 (germline): DFQATT, SNEGSKA (reference sequence). CDR3 bases: TGCAGTGCTTCAGGGCTAGCGGGAGGAGGAACCTACGAGCAGTACTTC. Amino acid sequence: CSASGLAGGGTYEQYF.

The V and J genes are TRBV20-1 and TRBJ2-1, with unresolved D. Germline V lookup: CDR1 DFQATT, CDR2 SNEGSKA (reference sequence). The CDR3 loop spans 15 amino acids. V lost 5 bases and J lost 1, with 15 bases in between. CDR3 region: CSARREWMSYNEQFF. The CDR3, as DNA: TGCAGTGCTCGTCGCGAGTGGATGTCCTACAATGAGCAGTTCTTC.

This chain connects TRBV7-6 to TRBJ2-2; 8 positions match TRBD1. The CDR3 has 16 amino acids. V lost 5 bases and J lost 5; bases outside the gene matches: 10. The V gene's germline CDR1 is SGHVS and CDR2 FNYEAQ. CDR3 sequence (DNA): TGTGCCAGCAGCAAAGCAGGGGGCGCGGGGACCGGGGAGCTGTTTTTT. It translates to CASSKAGGAGTGELFF.

This clonotype was observed a handful of times. This chain links TRBV5-1 with TRBJ2-2, with D possibly being TRBD1 or TRBD2 (5 bases each). Per the germline V gene, CDR1 is SGHRS and CDR2 is YFSETQ. The length of the CDR3 is 17 residues. V shed 1 base and J shed 4 bases, with 17 bases lying between them. CDR3 sequence reads: CASSLFPGTTSTGELFF. The CDR3 nucleotides are TGCGCCAGCAGCTTGTTTCCCGGGACGACCTCCACCGGGGAGCTGTTTTTT.

V is TRBV4-1 and J is TRBJ2-4; either TRBD1 or TRBD2 may fit D (5 bases each). Germline V gives CDR1 MGHRA, CDR2 YSYEKL. The CDR3 has 16 amino acids. Trimming pared 2 bases from V and 4 bases from J, leaving 15 bases between. The CDR3 coding sequence is TGCGCCAGCAGCCAACAACCCCGGGACGTAAAAAACATTCAGTACTTC. Protein: CASSQQPRDVKNIQYF.